Described below is a single T cell receptor (beta chain) sequence and its context. Its ends do not fully match the called genes, so a read error is possible. Libraries were prepared by immunoSEQ multiplex PCR; TCRdb keeps only in-frame clonotypes and omits some of them. This sample has approximately 67,000 clones, with approximately 89% found just once. This specimen comes from a study of OX40 agonist ivuxolimab in advanced cancers. Germline-derived CDR1 and CDR2 are MNHNY and SVGAGI (reference sequence). This CDR3 is 15 amino acids long. Drawing of blood for sampling happened at baseline, at cycle 4 day 1, and at cycle 7 day 1.

Specimen: CD4+ or CD8+ T cells sorted from blood, collected in a trial of the OX40 agonist ivuxolimab. The V gene is TRBV6-6, the J gene TRBJ1-2; TRBD1 agrees at 7 bases. This receptor was identified in an adult with an advanced solid tumor such as melanoma, head and neck, liver or kidney cancer. CDR3 sequence: CASRYYGQDNYGYTF. The CDR3 DNA is TGTGCCAGCAGGTACTATGGACAGGATAACTATGGCTACACCTTC.